The rows below give T cell receptor beta chains drawn from one sample of a study of control samples from healthy donors and cancer patients. Data came from immunoSEQ multiplex PCR; TCRdb stores just in-frame clones and leaves some out. This sample has approximately 70,000 clones, with approximately 89% found just once. The sample was PBMCs. Receptors were obtained from a man between 60 and 70 years old with colorectal cancer. Both conserved end residues are part of each CDR3. The D gene is left open where the match is weak. The size of a clone is reported for some rows only, either as once, few or many, or as a class for expanded clones.

TRBJ2-5 . TRBV7-9 . CASSLVAQETQYF TGTGCCAGCAGCTTAGTTGCCCAAGAGACCCAGTACTTC
TRBJ2-7 . TRBV20-1 . CSASIVSEQYF TGCAGTGCTAGTATCGTCAGCGAGCAGTACTTC
TRBJ2-5 . TRBV6-1 . CASSEAAGASTETQYF TGTGCCAGCAGTGAAGCCGCAGGGGCAAGTACAGAGACCCAGTACTTC
TRBJ1-1 . TRBV12-3/TRBV12-4 . CASSRTTEAFF TGTGCCAGCAGCAGAACCACTGAAGCTTTCTTT
TRBJ2-6 . TRBV5-1 . CASSLVGSSGANVLTF TGCGCCAGCAGCTTGGTGGGGTCCTCTGGGGCCAACGTCCTGACTTTC
TRBJ2-7 TRBD1 TRBV7-2 . CASSLRQGSYEQYF TGTGCCAGCAGCTTAAGACAGGGCTCCTACGAGCAGTACTTC
TRBJ1-6 . TRBV4-3 . CASSQDRGAAGPLHF TGCGCCAGCAGCCAAGATAGAGGGGCCGCCGGACCCCTCCACTTT
TRBJ2-3 . TRBV19 . CACSWDPVQGTQYF TGTGCCTGCTCTTGGGACCCGGTACAAGGGACGCAGTATTTT
TRBJ2-3 TRBD2 TRBV5-3 . CARSLPGLAGGQGTQYF TGTGCCAGAAGCTTGCCCGGACTAGCGGGGGGGCAAGGTACGCAGTATTTT
TRBJ2-1 . TRBV3-1/TRBV3-2 . CASSQDGQFYNEQFF TGTGCCAGCAGCCAAGATGGGCAGTTTTACAATGAGCAGTTCTTC
TRBJ2-1 . TRBV5-1 once CASSRRLDEQFF TGCGCCAGCAGCCGGAGGCTCGATGAGCAGTTCTTC
TRBJ1-3 . TRBV3-1/TRBV3-2 once CASSQDSLTLSGNTIYF TGTGCCAGCAGCCAAGACAGCCTTACCCTCTCTGGAAACACCATATATTTT
TRBJ2-1 TRBD2 TRBV3-1/TRBV3-2 . CASSQEVTSGVNEQFF TGTGCCAGCAGCCAAGAAGTGACTAGCGGGGTCAATGAGCAGTTCTTC
TRBJ2-7 . TRBV27 . CASRNRANPREQYF TGTGCCAGCAGGAACCGGGCCAACCCACGCGAGCAGTACTTC
TRBJ2-7 . TRBV20-1 once CSASSSEGSYEQYF TGCAGTGCTAGTTCTAGCGAAGGCTCCTACGAGCAGTACTTC
TRBJ2-3 TRBD2 TRBV5-1 . CASSLGFSGRGDTQYF TGCGCCAGCAGCTTGGGGTTTTCAGGGAGGGGCGATACGCAGTATTTT
TRBJ1-1 . TRBV27 . CASWGSAMVAEAFF TGTGCCAGCTGGGGAAGCGCTATGGTAGCTGAAGCTTTCTTT
TRBJ1-2 . TRBV7-6 once CASSLGGGRSGYTF TGTGCCAGCAGCTTAGGGGGAGGTCGGAGTGGCTACACCTTC
TRBJ1-6 TRBD1 TRBV4-1 . CASSQDPGQAPSYNSPLHF TGCGCCAGCAGCCAAGATCCCGGACAGGCTCCCTCCTATAATTCACCCCTCCACTTT
TRBJ2-2 . TRBV27 once CASSYGGHTGELFF TGTGCCAGCAGTTACGGGGGACACACCGGGGAGCTGTTTTTT
TRBJ2-5 TRBD1 TRBV15 . CATSRADRERETQYF TGTGCCACCAGCAGAGCCGACAGGGAGCGGGAGACCCAGTACTTC
TRBJ2-2 . TRBV10-3 . CAIRPGQGGTGELFF TGTGCCATCAGACCCGGGCAGGGGGGAACCGGGGAGCTGTTTTTT
TRBJ1-6 . TRBV18 once CASLPTHGSEYSPLHF TGTGCCAGCCTACCCACCCACGGGTCAGAGTATTCACCCCTCCACTTT
TRBJ2-6 TRBD1 TRBV10-2 . CASSEEDLIGTGRRANVLTF TGCGCCAGCAGTGAGGAGGATCTCATCGGGACAGGGCGGAGGGCCAACGTCCTGACTTTC
TRBJ2-2 TRBD2 TRBV15 once CATSREREGGELFF TGTGCCACCAGCAGAGAAAGGGAGGGCGGGGAGCTGTTTTTT
TRBJ2-5 . TRBV2 . CASSGGASRETQYF TGTGCCAGCAGTGGGGGGGCCAGCAGGGAGACCCAGTACTTC
TRBJ2-7 TRBD1 TRBV7-2 . CASSSQFGQGADEQYF TGTGCCAGCAGCTCGCAATTCGGACAGGGGGCTGACGAGCAGTACTTC
TRBJ2-1 . TRBV2 once CASSPRPYNEQFF TGTGCCAGCAGTCCCCGTCCGTACAATGAGCAGTTCTTC
TRBJ2-7 . TRBV4-1 . CASSPVRQDLYEQYF TGCGCCAGCAGCCCGGTACGACAGGACTTATACGAGCAGTACTTC
TRBJ2-5 . TRBV12-5 . CASGSLQGSTQYF TGTGCTAGTGGTTCCCTACAGGGCTCGACCCAGTACTTC
TRBJ1-6 . TRBV27 . CASSQITYNSPLHF TGTGCCAGCAGCCAGATCACCTATAATTCACCCCTCCACTTT
TRBJ1-2 . TRBV19 once CARDRAFNF TGTGCCAGAGACAGAGCGTTCAACTTC
TRBJ1-5 TRBD1 TRBV7-2 . CASSLDRGQPQHF TGTGCCAGCAGCTTAGACAGGGGGCAGCCCCAGCATTTT